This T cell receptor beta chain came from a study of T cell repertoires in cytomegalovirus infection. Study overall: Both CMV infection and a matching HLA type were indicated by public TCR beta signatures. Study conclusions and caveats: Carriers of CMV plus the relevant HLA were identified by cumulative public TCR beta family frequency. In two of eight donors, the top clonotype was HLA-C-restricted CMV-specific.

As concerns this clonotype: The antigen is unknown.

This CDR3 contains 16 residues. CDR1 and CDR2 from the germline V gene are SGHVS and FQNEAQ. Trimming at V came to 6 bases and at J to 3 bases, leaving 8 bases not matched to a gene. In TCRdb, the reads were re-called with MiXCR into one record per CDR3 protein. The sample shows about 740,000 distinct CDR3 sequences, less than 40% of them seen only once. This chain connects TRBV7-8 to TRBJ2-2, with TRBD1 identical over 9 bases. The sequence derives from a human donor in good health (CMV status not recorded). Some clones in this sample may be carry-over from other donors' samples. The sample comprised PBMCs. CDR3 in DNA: TGTGCCAGCAGACCGGACAGGGGAATTCACACCGGGGAGCTGTTTTTT. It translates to CASRPDRGIHTGELFF.